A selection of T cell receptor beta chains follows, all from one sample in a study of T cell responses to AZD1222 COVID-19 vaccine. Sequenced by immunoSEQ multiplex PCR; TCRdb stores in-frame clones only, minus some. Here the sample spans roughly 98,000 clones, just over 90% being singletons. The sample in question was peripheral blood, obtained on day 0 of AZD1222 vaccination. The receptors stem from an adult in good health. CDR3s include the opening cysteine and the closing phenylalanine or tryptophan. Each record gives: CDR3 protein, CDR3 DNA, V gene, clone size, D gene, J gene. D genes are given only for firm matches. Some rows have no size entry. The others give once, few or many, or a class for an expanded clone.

CDR3: CASSQEATGGAGSLHF
DNA: TGTGCCAGCAGCCAAGAGGCGACAGGGGGCGCGGGTTCCCTCCACTTT
V: TRBV4-2
size: few
D: TRBD1
J: TRBJ1-6

CDR3: CASSPGPGGGKLFF
DNA: TGTGCCAGCAGCCCGGGTCCAGGAGGGGGAAAACTGTTTTTT
V: TRBV14
size: -
D: -
J: TRBJ1-4

CDR3: CASSEERDSVNEQFF
DNA: TGTGCCAGCAGTGAAGAGCGGGACAGCGTCAATGAGCAGTTCTTC
V: TRBV6-1
size: -
D: -
J: TRBJ2-1

CDR3: CASSHDASNEQFF
DNA: TGTGCCAGCAGCCATGATGCATCCAATGAGCAGTTCTTC
V: TRBV4-2
size: few
D: -
J: TRBJ2-1

CDR3: CASSERRGAPVYGYTF
DNA: TGTGCCAGCAGTGAACGGCGGGGGGCGCCGGTCTATGGCTACACCTTC
V: TRBV2
size: -
D: -
J: TRBJ1-2

CDR3: CATRLDSYNQPQHF
DNA: TGTGCCACCAGACTAGACAGTTACAATCAGCCCCAGCATTTT
V: TRBV28
size: -
D: -
J: TRBJ1-5

CDR3: CASSREWGDNEKLFF
DNA: TGTGCCAGCAGCCGGGAGTGGGGGGATAATGAAAAACTGTTTTTT
V: TRBV6-5
size: -
D: -
J: TRBJ1-4

CDR3: CSASSGRAYNEQFF
DNA: TGCAGTGCTAGTAGCGGGAGGGCCTACAATGAGCAGTTCTTC
V: TRBV20-1
size: -
D: TRBD2
J: TRBJ2-1

CDR3: CASSLGRTSVLVYEQYF
DNA: TGTGCCAGCAGCTTGGGGAGGACTAGTGTCTTGGTCTACGAGCAGTACTTC
V: TRBV5-5
size: -
D: TRBD2
J: TRBJ2-7

CDR3: CASSLYWTEKLFF
DNA: TGTGCCAGCAGCTTATACTGGACTGAAAAACTGTTTTTT
V: TRBV5-5
size: -
D: -
J: TRBJ1-4

CDR3: CASSPGDRAYQPQHF
DNA: TGTGCCAGCAGTCCCGGGGACAGGGCTTATCAGCCCCAGCATTTT
V: TRBV28
size: -
D: TRBD1
J: TRBJ1-5

CDR3: CASSLGQIYEQYF
DNA: TGTGCCAGCAGCTTAGGGCAGATCTACGAGCAGTACTTC
V: TRBV7-2
size: -
D: -
J: TRBJ2-7

CDR3: CASRTQGSKSPLHF
DNA: TGTGCCAGCAGAACACAGGGTTCCAAATCACCCCTCCACTTT
V: TRBV6-5
size: few
D: -
J: TRBJ1-6

CDR3: CASSPGLGAGYTF
DNA: TGTGCCAGTAGCCCCGGACTCGGGGCTGGCTACACCTTC
V: TRBV19
size: -
D: -
J: TRBJ1-2

CDR3: CASSLEGMNTEAFF
DNA: TGCGCCAGCAGCTTGGAGGGGATGAACACTGAAGCTTTCTTT
V: TRBV5-1
size: -
D: -
J: TRBJ1-1

CDR3: CASSYDVPYSYGLDEQFF
DNA: TGCGCCAGCAGCTACGACGTGCCCTACTCCTATGGCTTGGATGAGCAGTTCTTC
V: TRBV5-1
size: -
D: -
J: TRBJ2-1

CDR3: CASSFSDRTNQIYEQYF
DNA: TGTGCCAGCAGTTTTTCGGACAGGACCAACCAAATCTACGAGCAGTACTTC
V: TRBV27
size: -
D: TRBD1
J: TRBJ2-7

CDR3: CASSLVNQPQHF
DNA: TGTGCCAGCAGCTTGGTAAATCAGCCCCAGCATTTT
V: TRBV5-6
size: -
D: -
J: TRBJ1-5

CDR3: CASSQNSPSYNEQFF
DNA: TGTGCCAGCAGCCAAAATAGCCCCTCCTACAATGAGCAGTTCTTC
V: TRBV4-2
size: once
D: -
J: TRBJ2-1

CDR3: CASSLDSSGNTIYF
DNA: TGTGCCAGCAGCTTGGACAGTTCTGGAAACACCATATATTTT
V: TRBV5-4
size: -
D: -
J: TRBJ1-3

CDR3: CASSSIYEQFF
DNA: TGTGCCAGTAGTTCTATCTATGAGCAGTTCTTC
V: TRBV19
size: -
D: -
J: TRBJ2-1

CDR3: CASIPFGDRGGSRAGELFF
DNA: TGTGCCAGCATTCCCTTCGGGGACAGGGGTGGGTCGCGAGCCGGGGAGCTGTTTTTT
V: TRBV27
size: -
D: TRBD1
J: TRBJ2-2

CDR3: CASSHPGQGEVGQPQHF
DNA: TGCGCCAGCAGCCACCCTGGACAGGGTGAAGTAGGCCAGCCCCAGCATTTT
V: TRBV4-1
size: -
D: TRBD1
J: TRBJ1-5

CDR3: CASSQGGRLTEAFF
DNA: TGTGCCAGCAGCCAAGGGGGTCGGTTGACTGAAGCTTTCTTT
V: TRBV3-1/TRBV3-2
size: many
D: -
J: TRBJ1-1

CDR3: CASAGTGEVYEQYF
DNA: TGTGCCAGTGCCGGGACAGGGGAAGTCTACGAGCAGTACTTC
V: TRBV2
size: -
D: TRBD1
J: TRBJ2-7

CDR3: CASSWDRGTEAFF
DNA: TGTGCCAGCAGTTGGGACAGGGGCACTGAAGCTTTCTTT
V: TRBV5-4
size: -
D: TRBD1
J: TRBJ1-1

CDR3: CASSPTRGAYGYTF
DNA: TGTGCCAGCAGTCCGACCAGGGGGGCCTATGGCTACACCTTC
V: TRBV28
size: -
D: TRBD1
J: TRBJ1-2

CDR3: CASSSRGRADYEQYF
DNA: TGTGCCAGCAGCTCCCGCGGGAGGGCGGACTACGAGCAGTACTTC
V: TRBV7-2
size: -
D: TRBD2
J: TRBJ2-7

CDR3: CASSRNDRGLFF
DNA: TGTGCCAGCAGCCGGAACGACAGGGGGCTGTTTTTT
V: TRBV3-1/TRBV3-2
size: -
D: TRBD1
J: TRBJ1-4

CDR3: CASTAWGTGELFF
DNA: TGTGCCAGCACGGCTTGGGGCACCGGGGAGCTGTTTTTT
V: TRBV6-5
size: once
D: -
J: TRBJ2-2

CDR3: CASRRGPDTEAFF
DNA: TGTGCCAGTAGGAGGGGGCCGGACACTGAAGCTTTCTTT
V: TRBV19
size: -
D: TRBD1
J: TRBJ1-1

CDR3: CASSLDGEGINEQFF
DNA: TGTGCCAGCAGCTTAGACGGGGAGGGTATTAATGAGCAGTTCTTC
V: TRBV7-6
size: -
D: TRBD2
J: TRBJ2-1

CDR3: CASRSGPSGEQYF
DNA: TGTGCCAGCAGGTCCGGGCCCAGTGGCGAGCAGTACTTC
V: TRBV6-5
size: once
D: -
J: TRBJ2-7

CDR3: CASSAPGLANNEQFF
DNA: TGTGCCAGCAGCGCCCCGGGACTAGCGAACAATGAGCAGTTCTTC
V: TRBV7-9
size: -
D: TRBD2
J: TRBJ2-1

CDR3: CASRALYRTSNQPQHF
DNA: TGTGCCAGCAGGGCCTTGTACAGGACTAGCAATCAGCCCCAGCATTTT
V: TRBV27
size: -
D: -
J: TRBJ1-5

CDR3: CAINAQGMLGYTF
DNA: TGTGCCATCAATGCGCAGGGAATGTTGGGCTACACCTTC
V: TRBV10-3
size: -
D: -
J: TRBJ1-2

CDR3: CASSPGGFGEQYF
DNA: TGTGCCAGCAGCCCGGGCGGGTTCGGCGAGCAGTACTTC
V: TRBV14
size: -
D: -
J: TRBJ2-7

CDR3: CASRAGGGSYNEQFF
DNA: TGTGCCAGCAGAGCGGGAGGAGGCTCCTACAATGAGCAGTTCTTC
V: TRBV5-4
size: -
D: TRBD2
J: TRBJ2-1

CDR3: CASTQTEAYEQYF
DNA: TGTGCCAGCACCCAGACAGAAGCCTACGAGCAGTACTTC
V: TRBV11-1
size: -
D: -
J: TRBJ2-7

CDR3: CASSRLSGEGPNEQYF
DNA: TGTGCCAGCAGTCGCCTTAGCGGGGAAGGGCCCAACGAGCAGTACTTC
V: TRBV5-4
size: once
D: TRBD2
J: TRBJ2-7

CDR3: CASSLLQGSYEQYF
DNA: TGTGCCAGCAGCTTGCTACAGGGGTCCTACGAGCAGTACTTC
V: TRBV11-2
size: -
D: TRBD1
J: TRBJ2-7

CDR3: CASSPREYGELFF
DNA: TGTGCCAGCAGCCCGCGGGAGTACGGGGAGCTGTTTTTT
V: TRBV11-3
size: many
D: TRBD2
J: TRBJ2-2

CDR3: CASSQVGGAANEKLFF
DNA: TGTGCCAGCAGCCAAGTTGGGGGGGCCGCTAATGAAAAACTGTTTTTT
V: TRBV14
size: -
D: -
J: TRBJ1-4

CDR3: CASSLPLAGLTGEQFF
DNA: TGCGCCAGCAGCTTACCTTTAGCGGGTCTCACGGGGGAGCAGTTCTTC
V: TRBV5-1
size: -
D: TRBD2
J: TRBJ2-1

CDR3: CASSSSTTIYF
DNA: TGTGCCAGCAGCTCGAGTACCACCATATATTTT
V: TRBV7-8
size: -
D: -
J: TRBJ1-3

CDR3: CASSVGGGPTTEAFF
DNA: TGTGCCAGCAGCGTAGGGGGTGGGCCGACCACTGAAGCTTTCTTT
V: TRBV9
size: -
D: -
J: TRBJ1-1

CDR3: CASSQQRTQETQYF
DNA: TGTGCCAGCAGCCAACAGCGTACCCAAGAGACCCAGTACTTC
V: TRBV4-2
size: -
D: -
J: TRBJ2-5

CDR3: CASKIGGSYNEQFF
DNA: TGTGCCAGCAAGATAGGGGGCAGCTACAATGAGCAGTTCTTC
V: TRBV7-2
size: -
D: TRBD1
J: TRBJ2-1

CDR3: CASTLTGTRNYNEQFF
DNA: TGTGCCAGCACCCTCACCGGGACTAGAAACTACAATGAGCAGTTCTTC
V: TRBV7-9
size: -
D: TRBD2
J: TRBJ2-1

CDR3: CASSFDSGYGYTF
DNA: TGTGCCAGCAGCTTCGACAGCGGGTATGGCTACACCTTC
V: TRBV7-9
size: -
D: -
J: TRBJ1-2

CDR3: CASSQGGSLEQYF
DNA: TGTGCCAGCAGCCAAGGGGGGAGTTTAGAGCAGTACTTC
V: TRBV3-1/TRBV3-2
size: -
D: -
J: TRBJ2-7

CDR3: CASCSGGVYNEQFF
DNA: TGTGCCAGTTGCAGCGGGGGGGTCTACAATGAGCAGTTCTTC
V: TRBV19
size: -
D: TRBD2
J: TRBJ2-1

CDR3: CASSLGSGNEQFF
DNA: TGTGCCAGCAGCTTAGGATCGGGCAATGAGCAGTTCTTC
V: TRBV7-2
size: -
D: -
J: TRBJ2-1

CDR3: CASSELKLNTEAFF
DNA: TGTGCCAGCAGTGAGCTCAAACTGAACACTGAAGCTTTCTTT
V: TRBV2
size: -
D: -
J: TRBJ1-1

CDR3: CATSRVGQGAGAELGYTF
DNA: TGTGCCACCAGCAGAGTGGGACAGGGGGCGGGAGCAGAACTTGGCTACACCTTC
V: TRBV15
size: -
D: TRBD1
J: TRBJ1-2